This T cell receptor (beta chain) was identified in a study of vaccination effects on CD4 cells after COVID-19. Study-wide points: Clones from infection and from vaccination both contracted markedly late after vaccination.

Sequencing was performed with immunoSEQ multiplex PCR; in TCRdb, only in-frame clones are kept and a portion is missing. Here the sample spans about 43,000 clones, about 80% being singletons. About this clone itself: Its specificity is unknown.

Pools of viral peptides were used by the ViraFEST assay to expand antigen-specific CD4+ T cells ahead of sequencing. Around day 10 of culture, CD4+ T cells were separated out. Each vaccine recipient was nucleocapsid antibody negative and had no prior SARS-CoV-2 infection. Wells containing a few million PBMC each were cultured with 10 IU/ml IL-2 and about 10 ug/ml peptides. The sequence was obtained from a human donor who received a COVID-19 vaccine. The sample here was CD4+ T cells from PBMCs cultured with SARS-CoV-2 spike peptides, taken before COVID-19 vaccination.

The CDR3 here is CASLRAIGNTIYF. The CDR3 DNA reads TGTGCCAGCTTACGGGCGATCGGAAACACCATATATTTT. This chain uses TRBV19 with TRBJ1-3; D remains ambiguous. Trimming pared 9 bases from V and 4 bases from J, leaving 13 bases between. The length of the CDR3 is 13 residues. Per the germline V gene, CDR1 is LNHDA and CDR2 is SQIVND (reference sequence).